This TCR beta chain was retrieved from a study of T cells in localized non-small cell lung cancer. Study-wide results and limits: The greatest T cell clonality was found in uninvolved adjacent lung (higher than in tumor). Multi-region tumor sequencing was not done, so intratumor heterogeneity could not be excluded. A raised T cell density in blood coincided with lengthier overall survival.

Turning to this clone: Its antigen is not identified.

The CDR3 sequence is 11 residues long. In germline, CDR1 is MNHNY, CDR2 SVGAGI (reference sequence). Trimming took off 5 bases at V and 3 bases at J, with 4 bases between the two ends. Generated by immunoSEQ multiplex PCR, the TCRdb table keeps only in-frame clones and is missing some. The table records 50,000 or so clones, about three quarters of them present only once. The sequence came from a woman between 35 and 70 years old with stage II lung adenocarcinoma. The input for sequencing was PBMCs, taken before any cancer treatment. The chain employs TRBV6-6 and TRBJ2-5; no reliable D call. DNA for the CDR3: TGTGCCAGCAGTGAGAAAGAGACCCAGTACTTC. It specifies CASSEKETQYF.